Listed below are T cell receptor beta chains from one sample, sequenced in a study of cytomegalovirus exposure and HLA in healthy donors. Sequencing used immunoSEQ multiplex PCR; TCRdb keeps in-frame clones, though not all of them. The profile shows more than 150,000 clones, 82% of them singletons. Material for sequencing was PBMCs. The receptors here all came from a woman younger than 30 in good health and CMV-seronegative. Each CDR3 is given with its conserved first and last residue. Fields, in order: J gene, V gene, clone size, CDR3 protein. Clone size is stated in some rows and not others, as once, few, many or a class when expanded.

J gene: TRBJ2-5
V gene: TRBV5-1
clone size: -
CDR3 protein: CASSLSGAETQYF

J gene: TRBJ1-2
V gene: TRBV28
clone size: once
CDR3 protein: CASRDSPNGYTF

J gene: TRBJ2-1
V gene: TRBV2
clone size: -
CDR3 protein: CASSEAVLAGNEQFF

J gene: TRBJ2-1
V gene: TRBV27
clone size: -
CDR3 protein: CASSLYSGGANEQFF

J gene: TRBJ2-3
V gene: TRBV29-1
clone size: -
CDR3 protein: CSVEDNGTRDTQYF

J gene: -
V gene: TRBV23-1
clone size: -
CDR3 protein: CASSQSVNGGTSGMGNEQYF

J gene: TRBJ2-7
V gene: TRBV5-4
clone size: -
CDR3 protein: CASSPQGREEYEQYF

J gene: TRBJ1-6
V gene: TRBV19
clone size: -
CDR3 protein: CASSIDHRGGSPLHF

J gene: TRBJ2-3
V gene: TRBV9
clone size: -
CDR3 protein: CASSEGLITDTQYF

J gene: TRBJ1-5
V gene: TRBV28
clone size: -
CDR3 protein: CASSLSRQVPNQPQHF

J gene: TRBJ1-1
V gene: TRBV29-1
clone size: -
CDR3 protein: CSALPGGPEAFF

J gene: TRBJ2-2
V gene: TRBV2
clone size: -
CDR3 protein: CANPLVGAGETGELFF

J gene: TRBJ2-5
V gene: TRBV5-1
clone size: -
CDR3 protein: CASSPVPGQETQYF

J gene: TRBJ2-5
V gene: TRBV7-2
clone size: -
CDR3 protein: CASSLATSMERETQYF

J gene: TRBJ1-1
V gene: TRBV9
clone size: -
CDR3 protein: CASSPKTLMNTEAFF

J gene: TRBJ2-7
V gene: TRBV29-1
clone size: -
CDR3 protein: CSVGAEDGSYEQYF

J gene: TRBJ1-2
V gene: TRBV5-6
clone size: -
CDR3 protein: CASRVRGGYGYTF

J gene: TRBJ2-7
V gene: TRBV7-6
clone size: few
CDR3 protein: CASSLEAAGPYEQYF

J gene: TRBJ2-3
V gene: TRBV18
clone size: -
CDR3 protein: CASSPPQGPQYF

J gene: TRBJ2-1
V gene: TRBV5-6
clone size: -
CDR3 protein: CASRERGGPLDNEQFF

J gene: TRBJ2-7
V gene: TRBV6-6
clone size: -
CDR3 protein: CASSRQDRYEQYF

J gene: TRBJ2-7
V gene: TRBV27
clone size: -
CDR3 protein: CASSLREPTYEQYF

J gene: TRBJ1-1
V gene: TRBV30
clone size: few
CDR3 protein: CAWSLGGNTEAFF

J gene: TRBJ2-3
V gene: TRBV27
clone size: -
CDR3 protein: CASSLSMGFTDTQYF

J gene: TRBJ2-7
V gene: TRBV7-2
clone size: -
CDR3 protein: CASSLSGTYSYEQYF

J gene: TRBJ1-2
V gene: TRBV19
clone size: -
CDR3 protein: CASSIRQAEGGGYTF

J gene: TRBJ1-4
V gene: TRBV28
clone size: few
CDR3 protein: CATSGQGGEKLFF

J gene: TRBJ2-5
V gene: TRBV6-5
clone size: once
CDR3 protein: CASRYTGTWETQYF

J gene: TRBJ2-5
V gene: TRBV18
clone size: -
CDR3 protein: CASSPWSGVETQYF

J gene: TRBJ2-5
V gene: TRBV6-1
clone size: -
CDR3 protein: CASSRLGTEETQYF

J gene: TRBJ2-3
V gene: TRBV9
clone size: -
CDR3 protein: CASSVGTRGRTDTQYF

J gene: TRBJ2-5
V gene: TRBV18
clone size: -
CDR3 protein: CASSLGQLETQYF

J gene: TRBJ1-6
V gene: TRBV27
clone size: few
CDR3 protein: CASSSADSGSPLHF

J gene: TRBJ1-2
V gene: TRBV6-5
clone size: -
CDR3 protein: CASSYAGHGYTF

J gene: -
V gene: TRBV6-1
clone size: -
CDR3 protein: CASSKLAGGSHEQYF

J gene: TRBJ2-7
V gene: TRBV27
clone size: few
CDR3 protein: CASRPWTSGRLNEQYF

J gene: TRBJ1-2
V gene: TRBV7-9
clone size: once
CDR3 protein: CASSLVGPDYYGYTF

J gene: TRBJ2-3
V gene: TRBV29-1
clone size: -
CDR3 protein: CSVATGVADDTQYF

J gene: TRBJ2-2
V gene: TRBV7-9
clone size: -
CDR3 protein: CASSFDGQRFRGELFF

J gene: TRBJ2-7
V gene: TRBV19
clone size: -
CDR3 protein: CASSFVGGPQQGEQYF

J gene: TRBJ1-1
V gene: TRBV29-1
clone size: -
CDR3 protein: CSVYRGTATEAFF

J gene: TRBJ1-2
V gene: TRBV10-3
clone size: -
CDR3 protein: CAISEGQGANYGYTF

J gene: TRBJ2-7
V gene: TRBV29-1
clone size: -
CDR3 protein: CSVVAGIYEQYF

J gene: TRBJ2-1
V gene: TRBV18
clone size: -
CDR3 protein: CASSPQESHNEQFF

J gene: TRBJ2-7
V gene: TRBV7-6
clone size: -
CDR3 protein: CASSLDRGSSYEQYF

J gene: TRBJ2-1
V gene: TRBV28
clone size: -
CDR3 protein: CASSMTSGRRNEQFF

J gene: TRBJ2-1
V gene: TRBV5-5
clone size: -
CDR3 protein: CASSLLAPRVVF

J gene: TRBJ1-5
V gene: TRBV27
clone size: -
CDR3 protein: CASRDRFSNQPQHF

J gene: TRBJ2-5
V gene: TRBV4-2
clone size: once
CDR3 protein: CASSPSLQGRRALQETQYF

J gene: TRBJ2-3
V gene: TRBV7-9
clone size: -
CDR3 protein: CASSSTIAGGRASTDTQYF

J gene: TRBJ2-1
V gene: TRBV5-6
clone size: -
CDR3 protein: CASSLDRVSSYNEQFF

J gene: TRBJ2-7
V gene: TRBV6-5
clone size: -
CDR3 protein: CASRVQGTEQYF

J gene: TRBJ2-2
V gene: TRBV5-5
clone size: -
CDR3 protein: CASSLVGTGIELFF

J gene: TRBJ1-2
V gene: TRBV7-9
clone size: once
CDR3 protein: CASSWGHGFWYTF

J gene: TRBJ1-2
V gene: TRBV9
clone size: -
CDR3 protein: CASSVASQASNYGYTF

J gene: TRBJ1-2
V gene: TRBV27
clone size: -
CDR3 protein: CASSPSVSPPNYGYTF